This T cell receptor (beta chain) is drawn from a study of T-cell memory formation after mild COVID-19. Study-level points and caveats: For second-wave clones that peaked at day 37, SARS-CoV-2 specificity went unverified.

The CDR3 sequence is 15 residues long. Germline loops: CDR1 SGHTA, CDR2 FQGNSA. V dropped 5 bases and J dropped 0 bases, with 13 bases sitting between them. This clonotype was seen more than once but under ten times. Its matching antigen is unknown. Using its own MiXCR run on the 5' RACE reads, TCRdb lists one record per CDR3 protein. The data hold 300,000 or so distinct CDR3 sequences, with approximately 16% observed a single time. Sequenced: PBMCs or a T cell subset sorted from them (not recorded which). The TCR originated in a man between 18 and 29 years old who had mild COVID-19 (a few samples of this study predate the infection). Cell type and time point are not known. The chain employs TRBV7-2 and TRBJ1-2; TRBD1 is a possible D gene (5 bases). The CDR3 sequence is CASSPPGLANYGYTF. The CDR3, as DNA: TGTGCCAGCAGCCCCCCAGGGCTCGCTAACTATGGCTACACCTTC.